A selection of T cell receptor beta chains follows, all from one sample in a study of T cell responses to AZD1222 COVID-19 vaccine. TCRdb keeps only in-frame clones here, not all; method: immunoSEQ multiplex PCR. The sample shows some 83,000 clones, 89% of them seen only once. The source material was peripheral blood, sampled 28 days after the second AZD1222 dose. These receptors were obtained from an adult who received the AZD1222 COVID-19 vaccine. Each CDR3 is given with its conserved first and last residue. A D gene is named only where the DNA matches it firmly. For some rows the clone size is stated as once, few or many, or as a class when expanded; others skip it.

TRBV19,NA,NA,TRBJ1-4,CASSIGTPYEKLFF,TGTGCCAGTAGTATTGGGACACCCTATGAAAAACTGTTTTTT
TRBV5-1,NA,few,TRBJ1-4,CASSLAGSTNEKLFF,TGCGCCAGCAGCTTGGCCGGCTCAACTAATGAAAAACTGTTTTTT
TRBV2,NA,NA,TRBJ1-2,CASRSQFLYGYTF,TGTGCCAGCAGGAGTCAGTTCCTCTATGGCTACACCTTC
TRBV27,NA,NA,TRBJ1-2,CASSFRDADPYGYTF,TGTGCCAGCAGTTTCCGGGACGCAGACCCCTATGGCTACACCTTC
TRBV7-2,TRBD2,NA,TRBJ2-1,CASSLGPLAGALRDEQFF,TGTGCCAGCAGCTTAGGGCCACTAGCGGGGGCCTTACGAGATGAGCAGTTCTTC
TRBV5-1,TRBD1,NA,TRBJ1-5,CASSLGTGDLNQPQHF,TGCGCCAGCAGTCTGGGGACAGGGGACCTTAATCAGCCCCAGCATTTT
TRBV7-3,NA,NA,TRBJ2-3,CASSLLGGGTDTQYF,TGTGCCAGCAGCTTACTCGGGGGCGGCACAGATACGCAGTATTTT
TRBV6-6,NA,NA,TRBJ2-3,CASSQGGGSTDTQYF,TGTGCCAGCTCACAGGGCGGGGGCTCCACAGATACGCAGTATTTT
TRBV13,NA,once,TRBJ1-3,CASSPRRGLLLSGNTIYF,TGTGCCAGCAGCCCCCGACGGGGTCTCCTACTCTCTGGAAACACCATATATTTT
TRBV5-6,NA,NA,TRBJ2-3,CASSLVQTYTDTQYF,TGTGCCAGCAGCTTGGTACAGACGTACACAGATACGCAGTATTTT
TRBV2,TRBD2,NA,TRBJ2-5,CASSEVGLAGVETQYF,TGTGCCAGCAGTGAGGTTGGTCTAGCGGGGGTAGAGACCCAGTACTTC